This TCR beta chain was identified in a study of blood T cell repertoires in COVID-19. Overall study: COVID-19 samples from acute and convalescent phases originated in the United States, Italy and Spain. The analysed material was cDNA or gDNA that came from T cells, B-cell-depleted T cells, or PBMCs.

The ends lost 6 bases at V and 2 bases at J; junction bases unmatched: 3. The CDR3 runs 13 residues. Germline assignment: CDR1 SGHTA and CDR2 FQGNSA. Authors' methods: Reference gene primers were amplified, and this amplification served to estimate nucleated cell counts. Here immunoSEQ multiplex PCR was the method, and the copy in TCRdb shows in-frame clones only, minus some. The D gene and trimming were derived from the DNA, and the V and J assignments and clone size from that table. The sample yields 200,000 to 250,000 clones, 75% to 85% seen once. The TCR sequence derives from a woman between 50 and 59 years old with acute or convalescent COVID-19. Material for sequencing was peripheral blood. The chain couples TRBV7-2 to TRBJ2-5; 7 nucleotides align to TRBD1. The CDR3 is CASRRTGQETQYF. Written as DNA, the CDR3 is TGTGCCAGCAGGAGGACAGGACAAGAGACCCAGTACTTC.